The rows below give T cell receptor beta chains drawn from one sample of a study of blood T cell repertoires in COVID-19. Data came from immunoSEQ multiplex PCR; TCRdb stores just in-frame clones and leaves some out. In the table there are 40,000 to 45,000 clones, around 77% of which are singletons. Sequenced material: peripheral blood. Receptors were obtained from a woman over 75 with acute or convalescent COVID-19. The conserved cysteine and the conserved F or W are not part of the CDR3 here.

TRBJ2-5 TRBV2 ASKASGETQY
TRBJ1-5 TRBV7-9 ASSSQTGGSNQPQH
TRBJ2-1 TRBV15 ATRGLAVEDDEQF
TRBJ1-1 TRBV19 ASSIGRGNTEAF
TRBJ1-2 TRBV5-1 ASSLAPQGGLGYGYT
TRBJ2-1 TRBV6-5 ASSSVYEQF
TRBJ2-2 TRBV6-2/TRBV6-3 ASSQRDLNTGELF
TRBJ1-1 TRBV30 AWRLQVRNTEAF
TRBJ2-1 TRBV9 ASSVGTSGSTNEQF
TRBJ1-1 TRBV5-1 ASSLPGQGITEAF
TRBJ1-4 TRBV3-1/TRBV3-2 ASSQGQASIEKLF
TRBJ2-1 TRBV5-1 ASSWRLAGGFNEQF
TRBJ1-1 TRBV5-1 ASSRTGALNTEAF
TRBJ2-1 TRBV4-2 ASSQDLLAGTYNEQF
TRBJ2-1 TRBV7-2 ASSLSGQELQF
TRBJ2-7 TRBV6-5 ASSRGQGALEQY
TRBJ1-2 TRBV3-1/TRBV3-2 ASSQGPGRYGYT
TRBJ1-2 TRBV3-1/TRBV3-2 ASSQGSQGAHYGYT
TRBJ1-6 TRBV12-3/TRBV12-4 ASTQGGRSPLH
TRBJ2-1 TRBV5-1 ASRGQLEQF
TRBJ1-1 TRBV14 ASSQPGSIPEAF
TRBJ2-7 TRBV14 ASSQDRQGIYEQY
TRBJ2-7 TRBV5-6 ASSKDRGYEQY
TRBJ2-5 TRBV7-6 ASSLTGGIGETQY
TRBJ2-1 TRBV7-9 ASSPGLAGEGEQF
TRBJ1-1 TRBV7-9 ASSLDRVIYTEAF
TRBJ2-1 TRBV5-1 ASSLASVYNEQF
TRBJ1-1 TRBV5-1 ASSLGDRATEAF
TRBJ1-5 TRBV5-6 ASSFGREGQPQH
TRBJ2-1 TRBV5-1 ASSLTDRRLNEQF
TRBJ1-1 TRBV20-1 SAEQVTEAF
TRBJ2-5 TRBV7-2 ASSSLGIGRETQY
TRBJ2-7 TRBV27 ASSFYTGGPYEQY
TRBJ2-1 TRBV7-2 ASSYPPGLARGEQF
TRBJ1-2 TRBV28 ASRRTGPNYGYT
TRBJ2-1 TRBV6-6 ASSPRGRQLGDEQF
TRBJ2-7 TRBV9 ASSVAMTDYEQY
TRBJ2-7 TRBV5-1 ASSLGDRDGSEQY
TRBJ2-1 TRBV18 ASSPLAGGNRNEQF
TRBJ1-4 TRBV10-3 AISESGQGGEKLF
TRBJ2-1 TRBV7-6 ASSFLVANEQF
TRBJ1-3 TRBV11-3 ASSLEPDRRSGNTIY
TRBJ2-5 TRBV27 ASTLQGTSGETQY
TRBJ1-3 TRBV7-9 ASSSPPGGAVNTIY
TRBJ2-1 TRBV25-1 ASSGQGWDYNEQF
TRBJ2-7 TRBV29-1 SVERLAGSYEQY
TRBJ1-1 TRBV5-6 ASSLEGTGRWTEAF
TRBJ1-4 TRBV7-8 ASSYYRAGFGVTNEKLF
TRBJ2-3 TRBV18 ASSPVLARVGTDTQY
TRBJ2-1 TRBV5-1 ASSLQDSYNEQF
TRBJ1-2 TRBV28 ASNGGNYGYT
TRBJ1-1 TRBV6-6 ASSYPQGGGTEAF
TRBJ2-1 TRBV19 ASAGTSVDNEQF
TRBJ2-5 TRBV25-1 ASRGTGMAGGRKGTQY